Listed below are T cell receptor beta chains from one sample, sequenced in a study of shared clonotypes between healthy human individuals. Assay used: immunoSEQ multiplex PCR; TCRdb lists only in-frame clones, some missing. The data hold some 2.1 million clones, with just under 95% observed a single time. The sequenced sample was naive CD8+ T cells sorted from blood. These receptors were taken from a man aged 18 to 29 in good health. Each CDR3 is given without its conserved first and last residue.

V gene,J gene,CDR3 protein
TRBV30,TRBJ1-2,AWSVINYGYT
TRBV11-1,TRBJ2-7,ASTEGGAGYEQY
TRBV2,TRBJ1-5,ASSVRASEWSLSNQPQH
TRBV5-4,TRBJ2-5,ASSGPPDGAETQY
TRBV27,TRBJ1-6,ASSLTGFGNSPLH
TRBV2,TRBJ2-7,ASSYMDGTYEQY
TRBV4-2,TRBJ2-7,ASSPPGTDIEYEQY
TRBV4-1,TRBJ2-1,ASSEVYSNEQF
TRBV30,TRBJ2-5,AWSVGQETQY
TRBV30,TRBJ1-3,AWSGTLQTGNTIY
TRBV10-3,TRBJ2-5,AISIAGIEETQY
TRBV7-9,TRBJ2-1,ASSSQGRDRGHNEQF
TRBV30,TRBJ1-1,AWTGTGRRNTEAF
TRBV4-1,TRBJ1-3,ASSQGPLEWTGNTIY
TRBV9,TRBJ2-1,ASSVATQGNEQF
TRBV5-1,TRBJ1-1,ASQDRGRFTEAF
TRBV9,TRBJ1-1,ASSEGPRVNTEAF
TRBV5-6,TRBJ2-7,ASSLRQGRSYEQY
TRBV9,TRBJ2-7,ASSVGSASSYEQY
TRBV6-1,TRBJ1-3,ASSDQGWNTIY
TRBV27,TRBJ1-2,ASSSRIPQGYGYT
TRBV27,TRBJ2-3,ASSSRDRPARDTQY
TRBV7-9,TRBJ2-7,ASSSLDSYEQY
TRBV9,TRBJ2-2,ASSVEGGTNTGELF
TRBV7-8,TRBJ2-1,ASSPPGTGYSSYNEQF
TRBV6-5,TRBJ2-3,ASSSRTGPDTQY
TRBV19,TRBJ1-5,ASSIGIYSNQPQH
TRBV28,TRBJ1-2,ASQPQASRVYGYT
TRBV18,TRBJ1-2,ASSPTGDRIYGYT
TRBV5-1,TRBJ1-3,ASSPGTGNTIY
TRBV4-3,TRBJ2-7,ASSQGQGNYEQY
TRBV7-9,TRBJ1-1,ASSLLDEAF
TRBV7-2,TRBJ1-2,ASSLGLGQGDYGYT
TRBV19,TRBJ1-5,ASSIVRNRVDQPQH
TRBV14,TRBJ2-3,ASSLVRGSTDTQY
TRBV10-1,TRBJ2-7,ASSDAGVHEQY
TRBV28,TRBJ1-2,ASSSSANYGYT
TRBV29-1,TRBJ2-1,SPRAGWGEQF
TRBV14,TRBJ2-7,ASSQDSSSFYEQY
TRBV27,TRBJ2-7,ASSFGRAYEQY
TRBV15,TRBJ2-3,ATSRDRAGGLTDTQY
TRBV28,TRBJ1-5,ASSLSDQPQH
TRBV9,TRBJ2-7,ASSSDGGGYEQY
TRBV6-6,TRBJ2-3,ASIEAPDTQY
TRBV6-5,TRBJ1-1,ASSLKSGGSEAF
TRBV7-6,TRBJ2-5,ASSQTGVEQY
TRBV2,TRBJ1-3,ASSEDPSGNTIY
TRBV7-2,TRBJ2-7,ASSLVRDSYEQY
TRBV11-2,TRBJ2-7,ASSPDGGYEQY
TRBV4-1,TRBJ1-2,ASSQDQGTAYGYT
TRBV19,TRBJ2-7,ASSAVPLLAGGEQY
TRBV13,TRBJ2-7,ASSPGLAYEQY
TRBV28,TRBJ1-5,ASSFRTGGPQPQH
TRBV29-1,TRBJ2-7,SAVGQGYGQY